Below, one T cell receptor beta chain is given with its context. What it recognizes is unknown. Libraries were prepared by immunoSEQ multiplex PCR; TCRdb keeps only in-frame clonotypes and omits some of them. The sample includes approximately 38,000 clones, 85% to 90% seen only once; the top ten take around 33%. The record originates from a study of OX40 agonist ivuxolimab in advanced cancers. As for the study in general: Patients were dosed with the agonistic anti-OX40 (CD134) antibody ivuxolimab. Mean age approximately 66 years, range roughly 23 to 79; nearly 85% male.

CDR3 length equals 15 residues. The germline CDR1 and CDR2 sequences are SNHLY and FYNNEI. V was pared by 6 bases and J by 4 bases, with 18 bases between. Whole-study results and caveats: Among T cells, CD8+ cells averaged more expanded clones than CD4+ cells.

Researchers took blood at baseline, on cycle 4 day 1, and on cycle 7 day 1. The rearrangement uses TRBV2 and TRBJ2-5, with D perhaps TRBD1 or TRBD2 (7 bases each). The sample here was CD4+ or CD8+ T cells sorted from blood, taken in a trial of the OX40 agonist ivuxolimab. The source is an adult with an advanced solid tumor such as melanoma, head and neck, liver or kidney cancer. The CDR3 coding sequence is TGTGCCAGCAGGCCTAGACAGGGAGGGCGAGAGACCCAGTACTTC. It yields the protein CASRPRQGGRETQYF. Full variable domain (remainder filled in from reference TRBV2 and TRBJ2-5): EPEVTQTPSHQVTQMGQEVILRCVPISNHLYFYWYRQILGQKVEFLVSFYNNEISEKSEIFDDQFSVERPDGSNFTLKIRSTKLEDSAMYFCASRPRQGGRETQYFGPGTRLLVL.